This T cell receptor (beta chain) was recovered during a study of T cell repertoires in aging, cancer and after chemotherapy. Across the study: Pre- and post-chemotherapy samples were paired from chronic lymphocytic leukemia patients treated with fludarabine- or bendamustine-based regimens. The full dataset contained around 8.2 million TCR reads.

CDR1 and CDR2 from the germline V gene are SGHDT and YYEEEE. The germline V and J ends were trimmed by 3 bases and 0 bases, with 14 bases remaining between them. CDR3 length equals 16 residues. Regarding the study as a whole: In cancer patients, declining TCR diversity with age involved lost richness and lost evenness.

Rearranged V-D-J TRB sequences were amplified with a mixed TRB-A/B primer pool. TCRdb reprocessed the multiplex PCR reads via MiXCR and lists one record per CDR3 protein. The sample comprises 1,500 to 1,900 distinct CDR3 sequences, roughly 57% of which are singletons, and approximately 32% rests with the top ten. Amplification of TCR beta used genomic DNA extracted from peripheral blood. Worth noting for this clonotype: Its target is unknown.

The V call is TRBV5-6, the J call TRBJ2-3; D perhaps matches TRBD2 (6 bases). The sequenced material came from blood. This TCR was recovered from a human donor with a blood cancer. The CDR3 DNA sequence: TGTGCCAGCAGCTGGGGAGGTGGGGCCAGCACAGATACGCAGTATTTT. Its translation: CASSWGGGASTDTQYF.